A single sample is the source of the 8 T cell receptor beta chains below, sequenced in a study of OX40 agonist ivuxolimab in advanced cancers. Clones were read by immunoSEQ multiplex PCR, and TCRdb kept only the in-frame ones, dropping some. The sample has tens of thousands of clones; about 90% are singletons. The sample consisted of CD4+ or CD8+ T cells sorted from blood, taken in a trial of the OX40 agonist ivuxolimab. The receptors originated from an adult with an advanced solid tumor such as melanoma, head and neck, liver or kidney cancer.

The chain couples TRBV4-1 to TRBJ2-1; D perhaps matches TRBD2 (6 bases). The length of the CDR3 is 15 residues. Germline V lookup: CDR1 MGHRA, CDR2 YSYEKL. Deletions cut 3 bases from V and 3 bases from J, with 12 bases between. The CDR3 bases are TGCGCCAGCAGCCAGAACGGAGGGGTCTACAATGAGCAGTTCTTC. Translating it yields CASSQNGGVYNEQFF.

The chain recombines TRBV27 with TRBJ1-5; D ambiguous. The V gene's germline CDR1 is MNHEY and CDR2 SMNVEV (reference sequence). Trimming removed 6 bases from V and 2 bases from J, with 14 bases in between. The CDR3 spans 15 residues. Here the CDR3 DNA reads TGTGCCAGCAGACCCGGCGGAGGCGGCAATCAGCCCCAGCATTTT. Translation: CASRPGGGGNQPQHF.

As concerns this clone: Germline and junction disagree at one end, which may indicate a read error. Within the sample, other DNA sequences also encode this same CDR3. The chain combines TRBV19 with TRBJ1-3; D gene ambiguous. Germline V gene data show CDR1 as LNHDA and CDR2 as SQIVND (reference sequence). The CDR3 is made up of 14 amino acids. The DNA of the CDR3 is TGCGCCAGTAGTATGAGGAACTCTGGAAACACCATATATTTT. It yields the protein CASSMRNSGNTIYF.

The chain is built from TRBV2 and TRBJ2-5; 10 bases align to TRBD2. The V segment lost 5 bases and the J segment 5 bases; nucleotides outside the gene matches: 5. This CDR3 has 14 amino acids. The germline CDR1 and CDR2 sequences are SNHLY and FYNNEI. CDR3 region: CASSFRTSGETQYF. Written as DNA, the CDR3 is TGTGCCAGCAGTTTCCGGACTAGCGGTGAGACCCAGTACTTC.

The chain is built from TRBV4-2 and TRBJ2-5; no clear D gene. This CDR3 has 15 residues. Per germline, CDR1 LGHNA and CDR2 YNFKEQ. V lost 0 bases and J 2 bases, leaving 10 bases between the germline ends. Here the CDR3 reads CASSQDVVVQETQYF. The CDR3 DNA is TGTGCCAGCAGCCAAGATGTGGTAGTACAAGAGACCCAGTACTTC.

V is TRBV7-9 and J is TRBJ2-3; D is tentatively TRBD1 or TRBD2 (6 bases each). From germline, CDR1 is SEHNR and CDR2 FQNEAQ (reference sequence). V lost 3 bases and J 6 bases, leaving 16 bases between the germline ends. This CDR3 contains 15 residues. The CDR3 sequence is CASSFSGGRRDTQYF. CDR3 coding DNA: TGTGCCAGCAGCTTCAGTGGGGGGCGCCGGGATACGCAGTATTTT.

This clone has only one observation. The gene calls are TRBV10-3 and TRBJ2-3; 10 nucleotides line up with TRBD2. Germline loops: CDR1 ENHRY, CDR2 SYGVKD. The CDR3 has 16 residues. With V trimmed by 6 bases and J by 6 bases, 12 bases remained unmatched. The CDR3 nucleotides read TGTGCCATCAGGATGGGACTAGCGCCCTTCGCGGATACGCAGTATTTT. Translation: CAIRMGLAPFADTQYF.

The CDR3: CASSGEESNSPLHF. CDR3 bases: TGTGCCAGCAGTGGGGAAGAGAGTAATTCACCCCTCCACTTT. The V and J genes are TRBV2 and TRBJ1-6, with no clear D. V dropped 4 bases and J dropped 6 bases, with 10 bases sitting between them. The CDR3 contains 14 residues. The germline gives CDR1 SNHLY, CDR2 FYNNEI.